The rows below give T cell receptor beta chains drawn from one sample of a study of T cell responses to AZD1222 COVID-19 vaccine. TCRdb keeps only in-frame clones here, not all; method: immunoSEQ multiplex PCR. Found here are approximately 35,000 clones, less than 90% of them singletons; the top ten hold 5.5% to 7.5%. Material: peripheral blood, obtained on day 0 of AZD1222 vaccination. These receptor sequences come from an adult in good health. Each CDR3 is given with its conserved first and last residue. Each record gives: D gene, V gene, J gene, clone size, CDR3 DNA, CDR3 protein. The D gene is left open where the match is weak. Clone size is stated in some rows and not others, as once, few, many or a class when expanded.

>TRBD2|TRBV7-9|TRBJ2-7|.
TGTGCCAGCAGCTTAACTAGCGGGAGTGGGACCTACGAGCAGTACTTC
CASSLTSGSGTYEQYF
>.|TRBV10-3|TRBJ1-5|.
TGTGCCATCAGTGAGCGCGGATACAATCAGCCCCAGCATTTT
CAISERGYNQPQHF
>TRBD1|TRBV18|TRBJ1-1|.
TGTGCCAGCTCACCGGTGAAGACAGGGCTGGGGACTGAAGCTTTCTTT
CASSPVKTGLGTEAFF
>TRBD2|TRBV7-2|TRBJ2-1|.
TGTGCCAGCCGGACTAGTGGATGGGGTGAGCAGTTCTTC
CASRTSGWGEQFF
>.|TRBV28|TRBJ2-7|once
TGTGCCAGCAGTATCGGGACCGCGAGCTCCTACGAGCAGTACTTC
CASSIGTASSYEQYF
>TRBD2|TRBV18|TRBJ2-1|once
TGTGCCAGCACGGGACAGCCTAAGACTAGCGGGACCTACAATGAGCAGTTCTTC
CASTGQPKTSGTYNEQFF
>.|TRBV3-1/TRBV3-2|TRBJ1-5|.
TGTGCCAGCAGCCCCGGGGGCAGCAATCAGCCCCAGCATTTT
CASSPGGSNQPQHF
>TRBD2|TRBV27|TRBJ2-5|.
TGTGCCAGCAGTCCGGGGGGTCAGTACCAAGAGACCCAGTACTTC
CASSPGGQYQETQYF
>TRBD2|TRBV5-6|TRBJ2-2|.
TGTGCCAGCAGCCGGGGGGAGTACACCGGGGAGCTGTTTTTT
CASSRGEYTGELFF
>.|TRBV6-5|TRBJ1-1|.
TGTGCCAGCAGTTACTCGGGGAATTCGAACACTGAAGCTTTCTTT
CASSYSGNSNTEAFF
>TRBD1|TRBV6-6|TRBJ2-3|.
TGTGCCAGCAGGGGGACAGAAACAGATACGCAGTATTTT
CASRGTETDTQYF
>TRBD1|TRBV28|TRBJ2-1|.
TGTGCCAGCAGTGGGGAACCGGGACAGGGGGCTCGGGAGCAGTTCTTC
CASSGEPGQGAREQFF
>TRBD2|TRBV6-5|TRBJ2-1|.
TGTGCCACCTCCCAGGGACTAGCGGGACTCAATGAGCAGTTCTTC
CATSQGLAGLNEQFF
>TRBD2|TRBV20-1|TRBJ2-3|.
TGCAGTGCTAGTTCTAGCGGGAGGGCCGTGGGCACAGATACGCAGTATTTT
CSASSSGRAVGTDTQYF
>TRBD1|TRBV6-5|TRBJ1-1|.
TGTGCCAGCAGTTACTCGACAGGGCGGGGAACTGAAGCTTTCTTT
CASSYSTGRGTEAFF
>.|TRBV4-1|TRBJ2-7|few
TGCGCCAGCAGCCAAGTAGGGGTTCACGAGCAGTACTTC
CASSQVGVHEQYF
>.|TRBV4-1|TRBJ1-3|once
TGCGCCAGCAGCCCTAGGATAGGGCTGAGGTTTTCTGGAAACACCATATATTTT
CASSPRIGLRFSGNTIYF
>TRBD1|TRBV5-1|TRBJ2-7|.
TGCGCCAGCAGCTCGGACGGACAGGGTTTTATGTACTTC
CASSSDGQGFMYF
>TRBD2|TRBV11-2|TRBJ2-7|.
TGTGCCAGCAGCTTAGGATGGACTAGCGGGGGGGTCTACGAGCAGTACTTC
CASSLGWTSGGVYEQYF
>.|TRBV7-2|TRBJ2-7|.
TGTGCCAGCAGCTTGTGGGCCTCCTCCTCCTACGAGCAGTACTTC
CASSLWASSSYEQYF
>.|TRBV28|TRBJ2-7|.
TGTGCCAGCAGTTTACCAGGGAACTACGAGCAGTACTTC
CASSLPGNYEQYF
>.|TRBV4-3|TRBJ2-2|.
TGCGCCAGCAGCCAAGAAACGGGTGATGGCACCGGGGAGCTGTTTTTT
CASSQETGDGTGELFF
>.|TRBV6-6|TRBJ2-1|.
TGTGCCAGCAGTCCCCTGGGGGGTGGCCGGGAGTCCTTTTACAATGAGCAGTTCTTC
CASSPLGGGRESFYNEQFF
>.|TRBV7-9|TRBJ2-7|few
TGTGCCAGCAGCTTATTAGGCCCTCCCTACGAGCAGTACTTC
CASSLLGPPYEQYF
>.|TRBV5-1|TRBJ2-7|.
TGCGCCAGCAGCTTCGGACAGACGTTCGACGAGCAGTACTTC
CASSFGQTFDEQYF
>.|TRBV13|TRBJ2-1|.
TGTGCCAGCAGCTTAGGCCGGCTCCCTGAGCAGTTCTTC
CASSLGRLPEQFF
>.|TRBV12-3/TRBV12-4|TRBJ1-6|.
TGTGCCAGCGTGGGGGACGTGAATTCACCCCTCCACTTT
CASVGDVNSPLHF
>.|TRBV18|TRBJ1-2|.
TGTGCCAGCTCACAAACAGGGACCGGCTATGGCTACACCTTC
CASSQTGTGYGYTF
>.|TRBV6-1|TRBJ1-5|.
TGTGCCAGCAGTTATCTGGATCAGCCCCAGCATTTT
CASSYLDQPQHF
>.|TRBV28|TRBJ2-1|.
TGTGCCAGCGGCGGCCTCAATGAGCAGTTCTTC
CASGGLNEQFF
>.|TRBV28|TRBJ1-1|.
TGTGCCAGCGGGGTAGGGACCATGAACACTGAAGCTTTCTTT
CASGVGTMNTEAFF
>.|TRBV10-3|TRBJ1-2|.
TGTGCCATCAGTGAGTCTGGGGGCGCGGGCTATGGCTACACCTTC
CAISESGGAGYGYTF